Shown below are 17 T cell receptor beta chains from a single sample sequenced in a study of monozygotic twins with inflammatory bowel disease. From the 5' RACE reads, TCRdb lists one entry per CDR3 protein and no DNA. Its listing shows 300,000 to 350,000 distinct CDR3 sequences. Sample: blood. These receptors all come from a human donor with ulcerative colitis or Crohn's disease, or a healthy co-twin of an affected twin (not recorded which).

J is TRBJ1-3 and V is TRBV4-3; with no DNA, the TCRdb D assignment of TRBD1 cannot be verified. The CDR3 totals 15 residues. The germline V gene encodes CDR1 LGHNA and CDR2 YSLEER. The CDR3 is CASSSWGTHGNTIYF.

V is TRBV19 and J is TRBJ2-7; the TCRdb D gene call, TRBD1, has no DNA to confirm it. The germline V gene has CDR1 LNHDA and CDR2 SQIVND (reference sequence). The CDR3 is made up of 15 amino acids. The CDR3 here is CASKGAGPGSYEQYF.

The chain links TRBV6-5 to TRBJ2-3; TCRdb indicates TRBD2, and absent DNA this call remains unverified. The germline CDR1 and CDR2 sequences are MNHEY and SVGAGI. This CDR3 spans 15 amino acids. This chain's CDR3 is CASSYALRGADTQYF.

CDR3 sequence reads: CASSPRVGNQPQHF. This chain connects TRBV7-8 to TRBJ1-5; TCRdb indicates TRBD1, and absent DNA this call remains unverified. CDR1 is SGHVS, CDR2 FQNEAQ, per germline. The CDR3 is 14 residues long.

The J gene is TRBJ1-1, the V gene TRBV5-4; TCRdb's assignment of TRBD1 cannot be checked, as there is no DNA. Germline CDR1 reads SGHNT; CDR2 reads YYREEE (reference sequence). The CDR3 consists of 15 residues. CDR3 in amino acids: CASSALGQGETEAFF.

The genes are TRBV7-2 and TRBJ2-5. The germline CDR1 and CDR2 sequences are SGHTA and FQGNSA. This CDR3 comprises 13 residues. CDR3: CASSKAGQETQYF.

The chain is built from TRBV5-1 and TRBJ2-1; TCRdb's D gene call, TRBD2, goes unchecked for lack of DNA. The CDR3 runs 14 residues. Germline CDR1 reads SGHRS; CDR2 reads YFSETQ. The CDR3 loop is CASSLRDFNREQFF.

The CDR3 protein is CASRQRGDTGELFF. This sequence joins TRBV12-3 or TRBV12-4 and TRBJ2-2; TCRdb names TRBD2, which stays unverified in the absence of DNA. The CDR3 runs to 14 residues.

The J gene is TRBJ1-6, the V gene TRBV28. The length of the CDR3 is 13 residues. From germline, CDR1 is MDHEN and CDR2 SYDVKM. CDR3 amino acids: CASSLKWGSPLHF. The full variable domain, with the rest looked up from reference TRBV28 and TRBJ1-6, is DVKVTQSSRYLVKRTGEKVFLECVQDMDHENMFWYRQDPGLGLRLIYFSYDVKMKEKGDIPEGYSVSREKKERFSLILESASTNQTSMYLCASSLKWGSPLHFGNGTRLTVT.

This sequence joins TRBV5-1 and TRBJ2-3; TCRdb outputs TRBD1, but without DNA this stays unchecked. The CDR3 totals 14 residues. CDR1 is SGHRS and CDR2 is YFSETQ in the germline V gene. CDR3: CASSEGGGADTQYF.

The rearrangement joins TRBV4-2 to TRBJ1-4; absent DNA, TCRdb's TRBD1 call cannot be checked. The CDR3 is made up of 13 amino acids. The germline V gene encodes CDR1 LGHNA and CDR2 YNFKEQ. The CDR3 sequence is CASSQAGAEKLFF.

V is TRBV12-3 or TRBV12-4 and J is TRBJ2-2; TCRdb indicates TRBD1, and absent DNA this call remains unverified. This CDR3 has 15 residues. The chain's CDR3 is CASSLTGGFTGELFF.

CDR3 amino acids: CASRLTSERGELFF. The chain combines TRBV6-2 or TRBV6-3 with TRBJ2-2; as DNA is missing, the TRBD2 call by TCRdb cannot be tested. CDR1 is MNHEY and CDR2 is SVGEGT in the germline V gene. The CDR3 sequence is 14 residues long.

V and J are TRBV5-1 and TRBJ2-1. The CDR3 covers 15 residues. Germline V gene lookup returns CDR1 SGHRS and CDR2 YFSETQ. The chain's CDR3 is CASSFTRDSYNEQFF.

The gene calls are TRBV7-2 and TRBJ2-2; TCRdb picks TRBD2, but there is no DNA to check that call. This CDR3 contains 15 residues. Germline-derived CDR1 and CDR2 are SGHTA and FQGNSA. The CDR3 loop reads CASSGTSGGAGELFF.

The CDR3 protein is CSARDRAAEAFF. The chain couples TRBV20-1 to TRBJ1-1; TCRdb designates TRBD1, a call that cannot be tested without DNA. The CDR3 runs to 12 residues. Germline V gene lookup returns CDR1 DFQATT and CDR2 SNEGSKA (reference sequence).

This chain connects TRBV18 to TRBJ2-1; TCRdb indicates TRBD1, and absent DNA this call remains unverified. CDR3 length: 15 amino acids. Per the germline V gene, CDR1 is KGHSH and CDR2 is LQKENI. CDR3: CASSRGQGAIDEQFF.